One T cell receptor (beta chain) is described in this entry. This entry is derived from a study of blood T cell repertoires in COVID-19. Study context: Cohort 3 recovered donors had two negative PCRs, clearance, or symptom resolution.

Source study methods: Amplification of reference gene primers provided the estimated nucleated cell counts. Generated by immunoSEQ multiplex PCR, the TCRdb table keeps only in-frame clones and is missing some. D and trimming were read from the DNA, whereas the V and J calls and clone size are those reported in that table. The sample yields a few hundred thousand clones, around 90% seen once. This TCR derives from an older woman in a cohort exposed to, infected with or recovered from COVID-19 (not recorded which). Material: PBMCs or T cells enriched from blood (not recorded which).

DNA for the CDR3: TGTGCCAGCAGCCAAGATTGGGCTTCAACTAATGAAAAACTGTTTTTT. It codes for CASSQDWASTNEKLFF. V gene TRBV14 combines with J gene TRBJ1-4; D is uncertain. The germline gives CDR1 SGHDN, CDR2 FVKESK. There are 16 residues in the CDR3. The V gene lost 0 bases and the J gene lost 0 bases, with 8 bases spanning the gap.